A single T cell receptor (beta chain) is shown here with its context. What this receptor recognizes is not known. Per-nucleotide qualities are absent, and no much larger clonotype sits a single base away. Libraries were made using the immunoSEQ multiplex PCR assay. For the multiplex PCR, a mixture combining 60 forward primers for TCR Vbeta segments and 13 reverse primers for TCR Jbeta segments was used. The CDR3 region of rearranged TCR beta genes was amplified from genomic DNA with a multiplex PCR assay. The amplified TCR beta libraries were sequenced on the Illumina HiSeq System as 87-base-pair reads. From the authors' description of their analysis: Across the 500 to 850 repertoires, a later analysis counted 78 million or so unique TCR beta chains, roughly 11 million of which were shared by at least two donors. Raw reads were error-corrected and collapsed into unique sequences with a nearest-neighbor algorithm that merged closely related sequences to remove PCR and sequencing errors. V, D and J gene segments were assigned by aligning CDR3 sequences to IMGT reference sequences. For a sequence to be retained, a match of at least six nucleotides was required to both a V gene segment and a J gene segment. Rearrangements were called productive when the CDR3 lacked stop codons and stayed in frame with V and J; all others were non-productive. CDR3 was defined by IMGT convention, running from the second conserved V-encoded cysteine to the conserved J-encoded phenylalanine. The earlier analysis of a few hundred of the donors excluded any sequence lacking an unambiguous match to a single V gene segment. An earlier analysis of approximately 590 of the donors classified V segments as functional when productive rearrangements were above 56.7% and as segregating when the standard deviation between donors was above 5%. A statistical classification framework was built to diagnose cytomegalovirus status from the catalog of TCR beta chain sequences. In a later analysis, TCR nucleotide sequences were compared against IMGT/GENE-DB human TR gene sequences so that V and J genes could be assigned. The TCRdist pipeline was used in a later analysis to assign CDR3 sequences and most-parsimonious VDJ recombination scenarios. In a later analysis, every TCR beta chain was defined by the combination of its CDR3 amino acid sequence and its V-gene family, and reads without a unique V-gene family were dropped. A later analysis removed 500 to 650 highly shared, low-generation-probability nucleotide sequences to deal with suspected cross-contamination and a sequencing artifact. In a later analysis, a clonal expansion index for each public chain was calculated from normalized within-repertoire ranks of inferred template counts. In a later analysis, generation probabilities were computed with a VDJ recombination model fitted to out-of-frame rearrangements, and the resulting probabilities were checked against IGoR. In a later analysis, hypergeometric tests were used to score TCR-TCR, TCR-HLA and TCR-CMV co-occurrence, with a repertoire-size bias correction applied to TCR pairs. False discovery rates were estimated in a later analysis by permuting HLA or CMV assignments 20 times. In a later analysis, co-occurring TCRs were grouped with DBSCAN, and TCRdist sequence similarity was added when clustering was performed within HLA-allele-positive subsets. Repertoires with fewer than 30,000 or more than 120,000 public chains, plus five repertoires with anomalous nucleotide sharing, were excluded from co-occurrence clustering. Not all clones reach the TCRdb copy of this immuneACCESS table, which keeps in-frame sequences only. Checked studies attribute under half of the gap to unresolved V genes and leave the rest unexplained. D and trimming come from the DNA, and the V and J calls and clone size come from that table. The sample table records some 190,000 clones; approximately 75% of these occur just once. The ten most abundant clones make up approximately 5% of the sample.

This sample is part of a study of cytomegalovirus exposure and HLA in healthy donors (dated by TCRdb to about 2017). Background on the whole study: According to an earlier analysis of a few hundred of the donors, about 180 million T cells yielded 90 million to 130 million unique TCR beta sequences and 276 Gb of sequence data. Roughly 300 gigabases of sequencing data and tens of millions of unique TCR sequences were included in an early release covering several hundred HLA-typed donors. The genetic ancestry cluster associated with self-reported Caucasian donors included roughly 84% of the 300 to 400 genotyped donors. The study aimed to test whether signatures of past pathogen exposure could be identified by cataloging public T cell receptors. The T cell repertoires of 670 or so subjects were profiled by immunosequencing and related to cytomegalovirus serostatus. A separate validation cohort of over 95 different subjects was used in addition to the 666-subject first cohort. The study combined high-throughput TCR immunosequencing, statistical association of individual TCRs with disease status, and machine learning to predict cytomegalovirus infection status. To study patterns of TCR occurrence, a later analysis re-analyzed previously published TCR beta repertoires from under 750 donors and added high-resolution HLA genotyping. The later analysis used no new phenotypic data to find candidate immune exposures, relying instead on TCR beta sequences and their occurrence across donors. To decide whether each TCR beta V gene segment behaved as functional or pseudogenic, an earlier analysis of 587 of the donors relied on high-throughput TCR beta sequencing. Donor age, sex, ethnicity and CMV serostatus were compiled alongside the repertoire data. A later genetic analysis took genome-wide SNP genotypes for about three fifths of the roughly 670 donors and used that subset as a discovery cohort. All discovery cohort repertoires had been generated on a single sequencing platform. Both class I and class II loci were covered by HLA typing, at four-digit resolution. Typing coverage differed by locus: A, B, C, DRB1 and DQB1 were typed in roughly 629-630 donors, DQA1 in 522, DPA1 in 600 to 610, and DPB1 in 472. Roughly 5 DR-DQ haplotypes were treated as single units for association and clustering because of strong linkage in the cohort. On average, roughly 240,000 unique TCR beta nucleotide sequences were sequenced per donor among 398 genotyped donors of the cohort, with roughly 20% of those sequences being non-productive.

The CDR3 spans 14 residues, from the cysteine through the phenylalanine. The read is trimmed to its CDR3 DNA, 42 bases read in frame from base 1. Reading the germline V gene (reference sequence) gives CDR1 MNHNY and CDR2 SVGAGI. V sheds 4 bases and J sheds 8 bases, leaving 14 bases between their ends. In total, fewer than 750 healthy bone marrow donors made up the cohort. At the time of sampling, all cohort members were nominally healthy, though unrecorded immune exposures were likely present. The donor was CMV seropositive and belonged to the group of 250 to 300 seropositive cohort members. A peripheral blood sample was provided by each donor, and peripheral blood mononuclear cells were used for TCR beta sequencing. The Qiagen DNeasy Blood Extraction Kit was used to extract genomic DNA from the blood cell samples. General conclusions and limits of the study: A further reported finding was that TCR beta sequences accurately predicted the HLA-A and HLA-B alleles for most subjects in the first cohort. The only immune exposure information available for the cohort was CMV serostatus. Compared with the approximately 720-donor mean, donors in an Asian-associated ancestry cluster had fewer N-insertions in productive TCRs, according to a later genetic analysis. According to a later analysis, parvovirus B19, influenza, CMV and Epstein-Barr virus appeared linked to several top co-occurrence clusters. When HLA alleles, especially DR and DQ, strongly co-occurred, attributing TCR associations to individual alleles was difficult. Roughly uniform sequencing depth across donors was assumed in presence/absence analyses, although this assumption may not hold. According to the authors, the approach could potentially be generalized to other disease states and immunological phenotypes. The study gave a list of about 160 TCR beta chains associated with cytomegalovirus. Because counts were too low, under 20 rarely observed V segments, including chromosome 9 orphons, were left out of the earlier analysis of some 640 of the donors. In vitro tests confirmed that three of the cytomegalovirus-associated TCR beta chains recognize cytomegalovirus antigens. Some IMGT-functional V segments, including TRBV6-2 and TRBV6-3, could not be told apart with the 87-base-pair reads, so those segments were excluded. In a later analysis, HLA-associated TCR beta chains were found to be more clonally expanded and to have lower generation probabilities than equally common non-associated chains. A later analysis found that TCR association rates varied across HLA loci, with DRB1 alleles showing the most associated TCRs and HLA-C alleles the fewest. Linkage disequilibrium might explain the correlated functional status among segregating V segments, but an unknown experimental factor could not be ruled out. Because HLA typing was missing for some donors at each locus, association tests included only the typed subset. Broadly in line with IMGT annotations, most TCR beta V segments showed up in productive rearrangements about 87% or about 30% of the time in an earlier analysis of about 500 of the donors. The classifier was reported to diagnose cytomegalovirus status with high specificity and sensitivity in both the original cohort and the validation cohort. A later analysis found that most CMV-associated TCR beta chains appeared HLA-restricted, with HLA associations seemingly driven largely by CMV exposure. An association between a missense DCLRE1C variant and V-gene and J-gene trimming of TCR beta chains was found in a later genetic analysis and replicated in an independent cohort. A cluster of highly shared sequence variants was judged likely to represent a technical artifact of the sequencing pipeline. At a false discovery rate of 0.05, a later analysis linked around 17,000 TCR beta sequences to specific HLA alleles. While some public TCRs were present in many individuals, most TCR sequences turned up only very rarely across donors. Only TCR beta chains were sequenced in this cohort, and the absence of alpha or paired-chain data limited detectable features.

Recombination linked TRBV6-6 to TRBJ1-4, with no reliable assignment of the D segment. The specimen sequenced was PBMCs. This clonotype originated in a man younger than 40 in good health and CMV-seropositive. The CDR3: CASSSSGQKEKLFF. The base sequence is TGTGCCAGCAGTTCCTCGGGCCAGAAGGAAAAACTGTTTTTT.